The clone carrying this T cell receptor beta chain was detected only a few times. The sample comes from a study of blood T cell repertoires in COVID-19. Background on the study: Spain, Italy and the United States supplied samples that represented acute and convalescent COVID-19. In each case, the material was cDNA or gDNA derived from T cells, B-cell-depleted T cells, or PBMCs.

Original data processing: Amplification with reference gene primers provided the estimates of nucleated cell counts. This table comes from immunoSEQ multiplex PCR, and its TCRdb copy is limited to in-frame clones, with some not included. That table gives V, J and clone size, and the DNA gave D and trimming. The sample comprises about 140,000 clones, roughly 88% of which are singletons, and roughly a tenth rests with the top ten. The CDR3 spans 14 residues. Trimming pared 6 bases from V and 9 bases from J, leaving 18 bases between. Germline CDR1 reads MDHEN; CDR2 reads SYDVKM. The receptor was isolated from a man aged 60-69 years with active or convalescent COVID-19. The sequenced sample consisted of peripheral blood. The chain recombines TRBV28 with TRBJ1-5, with a weak D call TRBD1 (6 bases). The CDR3 DNA is TGTGCCAGCAGCCGGGACACCCCTTCAAGGCCCCAGCATTTT. This sequence encodes CASSRDTPSRPQHF. The full variable domain, rest sourced from reference TRBV28 and TRBJ1-5, is DVKVTQSSRYLVKRTGEKVFLECVQDMDHENMFWYRQDPGLGLRLIYFSYDVKMKEKGDIPEGYSVSREKKERFSLILESASTNQTSMYLCASSRDTPSRPQHFGDGTRLSIL.